This record looks at one TCR beta chain sequence and its context. This entry is derived from a study of OX40 agonist ivuxolimab in advanced cancers. Study background: All patients had ivuxolimab intravenously every 2 weeks at 0.01 to 10 mg/kg. Past anti-PD-1, anti-PD-L1 or anti-CTLA-4 therapy was accepted, and 30% to 50% had received some.

Germline V gene lookup returns CDR1 SGHTA and CDR2 FQGNSA. The CDR3 spans 17 residues. Germline trimming cut 7 bases from V and 5 bases from J; bases unmatched to any gene: 17. Here immunoSEQ multiplex PCR was the method, and the copy in TCRdb shows in-frame clones only, minus some. The sample carries approximately 49,000 clones, 81% recorded once. The sequence was obtained from an adult with an advanced solid tumor such as melanoma, head and neck, liver or kidney cancer. The chain recombines TRBV7-2 with TRBJ2-5, with 9 bases matching TRBD2. This specimen consisted of CD4+ or CD8+ T cells sorted from blood, obtained in a trial of the OX40 agonist ivuxolimab. DNA of the CDR3: TGTGCCAGCAACCCCGCGCTAGCGGGGCTCCCAGGGGAGACCCAGTACTTC. This gives the protein CASNPALAGLPGETQYF.